The 9 T cell receptor beta chains in this list originate from one sample, sequenced in a study of blood T cell repertoires in COVID-19. The protocol was immunoSEQ multiplex PCR, while the TCRdb copy is restricted to in-frame clones and leaves out a portion. Of a few hundred thousand clones listed, around 89% are singletons. Sequencing input: peripheral blood. The receptors derive from a woman aged 45 to 65 with COVID-19, enrolled during active disease.

Only a few counts were recorded for this clone. This sequence joins TRBV28 and TRBJ1-5, with D uncertain. CDR1 and CDR2 from the germline V gene are MDHEN and SYDVKM. V was cut by 2 bases and J by 2 bases, with 7 bases left in between. This CDR3 spans 14 amino acids. Here the CDR3 reads CASSLGLGNQPQHF. The CDR3 nucleotides read TGTGCCAGCAGTTTAGGACTGGGCAATCAGCCCCAGCATTTT.

The chain combines TRBV21-1 with TRBJ2-7; TRBD2, as called in the table, went unchecked against the DNA. TRBV21-1 counts as a pseudogene. This CDR3 comprises 15 residues. CDR3 sequence (DNA): TGTGCCAGCAGGACCGGGGGGTTAAGAGACTACGAGCAGTACTTC. It encodes CASRTGGLRDYEQYF.

V is TRBV27 and J is TRBJ2-2; D is perhaps TRBD1 (6 bases). The length of the CDR3 is 18 residues. V was clipped by 3 bases and J by 5 bases, with 22 bases between them. The germline V gene encodes CDR1 MNHEY and CDR2 SMNVEV (reference sequence). The DNA for the CDR3 is TGTGCCAGCAGTTTTGGGCCGGACAGAATAGAACATACCGGGGAGCTGTTTTTT. It specifies CASSFGPDRIEHTGELFF.

This clone appeared a few times. The CDR3 region is CASSLKLAGHNEQFF. The CDR3 DNA is TGTGCCAGCAGCTTGAAACTAGCGGGGCACAATGAGCAGTTCTTC. The rearrangement uses TRBV7-9 and TRBJ2-1; 10 bases align to TRBD2. In germline, CDR1 is SEHNR, CDR2 FQNEAQ (reference sequence). CDR3 length: 15 amino acids. With 3 bases clipped from V and 5 bases from J, the junction kept 4 bases outside the gene matches.

Concerning this clone itself: Other nucleotide sequences in the sample specify the same CDR3. This chain uses TRBV7-9 with TRBJ2-1, with TRBD2 matching 10 bases. Losses at the gene ends were 2 bases for V and 7 bases for J; bases not matched to a gene: 5. This CDR3 has 15 residues. From germline, CDR1 is SEHNR and CDR2 FQNEAQ (reference sequence). CDR3 in DNA: TGTGCCAGCAGCTTAAGAGCGGGGGGGCGGAATGAGCAGTTCTTC. Translated, it gives CASSLRAGGRNEQFF.

V is TRBV7-9 and J is TRBJ1-6; 9 bases are shared with TRBD1. CDR3 size: 16 residues. Germline CDR1 and CDR2: SEHNR and FQNEAQ (reference sequence). J lost 6 bases, V lost 5 bases, and 8 bases had no gene match. The CDR3 region is CASSPGQGTGNSPLHF. In DNA form, the CDR3 reads TGTGCCAGCAGCCCGGGACAGGGTACCGGTAATTCACCCCTCCACTTT.

The chain combines TRBV13 with TRBJ2-5, with D perhaps TRBD2 (5 bases). Germline-derived CDR1 and CDR2 are PRHDT and FYEKMQ (reference sequence). V lost 5 bases to trimming and J lost 2 bases, with 15 bases between them. This CDR3 is built from 15 residues. Here the CDR3 DNA reads TGTGCCAGCAGCCTCATGAGGGTCCGACAAGAGACCCAGTACTTC. Encoded protein: CASSLMRVRQETQYF.

This rearrangement joins TRBV10-3 to TRBJ1-6; TRBD1 is a possible D gene (5 bases). The CDR3 is 15 amino acids. Deletions cut 6 bases from V and 5 bases from J, with 14 bases between. Germline CDR1 and CDR2: ENHRY and SYGVKD. This CDR3 is CAIRRDGGDNSPLHF. CDR3 nucleotide sequence: TGTGCCATCAGGCGGGACGGTGGGGATAATTCACCCCTCCACTTT.

This chain uses TRBV9 with TRBJ1-1; D uncertain. V lost 5 bases to trimming and J lost 2 bases, with 10 bases between them. In germline, CDR1 is SGDLS, CDR2 YYNGEE. The CDR3 has 13 amino acids. The CDR3: CASSKERNTEAFF. As DNA, the CDR3 is TGTGCCAGCAGTAAGGAGAGAAACACTGAAGCTTTCTTT. The variable domain in full, completed from reference TRBV9 and TRBJ1-1, reads DSGVTQTPKHLITATGQRVTLRCSPRSGDLSVYWYQQSLDQGLQFLIQYYNGEERAKGNILERFSAQQFPDLHSELNLSSLELGDSALYFCASSKERNTEAFFGQGTRLTVV.